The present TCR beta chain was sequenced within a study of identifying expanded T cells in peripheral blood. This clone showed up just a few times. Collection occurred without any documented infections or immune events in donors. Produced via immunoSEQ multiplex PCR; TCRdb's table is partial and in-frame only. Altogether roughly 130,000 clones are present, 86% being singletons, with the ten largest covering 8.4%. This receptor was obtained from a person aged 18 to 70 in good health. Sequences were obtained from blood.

CDR3 nucleotide sequence: TGTGCCAGCAGCTTAATTTCGGGCACAGATACGCAGTATTTT. Translating gives CASSLISGTDTQYF. The V gene is TRBV7-2, the J gene TRBJ2-3; no reliable D call. The CDR3 runs 14 residues. V was cut by 2 bases and J by 1 base, with 7 bases left in between. Germline V gene data show CDR1 as SGHTA and CDR2 as FQGNSA. Variable domain in full (rest from reference TRBV7-2 and TRBJ2-3): GAGVSQSPSNKVTEKGKDVELRCDPISGHTALYWYRQSLGQGLEFLIYFQGNSAPDKSGLPSDRFSAERTGGSVSTLTIQRTQQEDSAVYLCASSLISGTDTQYFGPGTRLTVL.